What follows are 13 T cell receptor beta chains derived from one specimen sequenced in a study of type 1 and type 2 diabetes patients. Amplification started from genomic DNA. Multiplex PCR with 30 forward and 13 reverse primers amplified the TCR beta CDR3. MiXCR was run by TCRdb on the multiplex PCR reads, yielding one entry per CDR3 protein. This table holds approximately 260,000 distinct CDR3 sequences, approximately 50% found once. Material: peripheral blood mononuclear cells (PBMCs). The receptors stem from a man younger than 35 with type 2 diabetes.

The V call is TRBV7-3, the J call TRBJ2-1; no definite D call. Germline lookup yields CDR1 SGHTA and CDR2 FQGTGA. This CDR3 comprises 15 residues. The V end lost 3 bases, the J end lost 6 bases, and 15 bases lay between the germline ends. Here the CDR3 reads CASSLVGYLSNEQFF. The CDR3 region has the DNA TGTGCCAGCAGCTTGGTAGGTTACTTATCCAATGAGCAGTTCTTC.

J is TRBJ1-5 and V is TRBV2; no clear D gene. Trimming took 5 bases from V and 3 from J, leaving 17 bases between them. The CDR3 has 16 amino acids. Germline V CDR1 and CDR2: SNHLY, FYNNEI. As DNA, the CDR3 is TGTGCCAGCAGTTTAGTCGGGAGGGCAGCCAATCAGCCCCAGCATTTT. Translating it yields CASSLVGRAANQPQHF.

This clonotype has a count of ten or more. For the CDR3, the DNA is TGTGCCAGCAGTGAGGCCTATGGCTACACCTTC. It encodes CASSEAYGYTF. The chain links TRBV2 to TRBJ1-2; D not resolved. The ends were cut back, 3 bases at V and 4 bases at J, with 3 bases in the middle. Per germline, CDR1 SNHLY and CDR2 FYNNEI. This CDR3 has 11 residues.

The chain's CDR3 is CASSEGVNTEAFF. The CDR3 nucleotides are TGTGCCAGCAGTGAGGGGGTGAACACTGAAGCTTTCTTT. This rearrangement joins TRBV12-3 or TRBV12-4 to TRBJ1-1; D possibly corresponds to TRBD1 (6 bases). Deletions cut 5 bases from V and 0 bases from J, with 7 bases between. The CDR3 is 13 residues long.

This chain uses TRBV7-2 with TRBJ2-5; a possible D gene is TRBD2 (5 bases). V was cut by 5 bases and J by 4 bases, with 17 bases left in between. CDR1 and CDR2 (germline): SGHTA, FQGNSA. The CDR3 sequence is 15 residues long. CDR3 sequence reads: CASSLPASLRETQYF. The CDR3 region has the DNA TGTGCCAGCAGCCTCCCGGCTAGCCTGCGAGAGACCCAGTACTTC.

This clonotype appeared a single time. A much larger clone lies a single base off, so this may be a read error. The chain couples TRBV19 to TRBJ1-1; D may be TRBD1 (6 bases). The germline gives CDR1 LNHDA, CDR2 SQIVND (reference sequence). The CDR3 is 15 residues long. CDR3 nucleotide sequence: TGTGTCAGTAGTTACGGACAGCCGCTGAACACTGAAGCTTTCTTT. Translation gives CVSSYGQPLNTEAFF.

This rearrangement joins TRBV7-2 to TRBJ1-1; TRBD1 is a possible D gene (6 bases). Germline lookup yields CDR1 SGHTA and CDR2 FQGNSA. The length of the CDR3 is 12 residues. Between the trimmed V and J ends, which lost 9 bases and 3 bases, there was a span of 11 bases. The CDR3 is CASRGSYTEAFF. The CDR3, as DNA: TGTGCCAGTAGGGGGAGCTACACTGAAGCTTTCTTT. The entire variable domain, with the rest obtained from reference TRBV7-2 and TRBJ1-1, is as follows: GAGVSQSPSNKVTEKGKDVELRCDPISGHTALYWYRQSLGQGLEFLIYFQGNSAPDKSGLPSDRFSAERTGGSVSTLTIQRTQQEDSAVYLCASRGSYTEAFFGQGTRLTVV.

V is TRBV2 and J is TRBJ2-7; 10 positions agree with TRBD2. The end of the DNA is better explained by TRBJ2-1, so the J call may be wrong. CDR1 and CDR2 from the germline V gene are SNHLY and FYNNEI. This CDR3 spans 15 amino acids. The DNA for the CDR3 is TGTGCCAGGAGGACTAGCGGCCCTTTGGGGAATGAGCAGTTCTTC. It encodes CARRTSGPLGNEQFF.

This clonotype was seen at least ten times. The genes are TRBV30 and TRBJ2-7; D unclear. The CDR3 covers 12 residues. The V end lost 0 bases, the J end lost 5 bases, and 8 bases lay between the germline ends. CDR1 and CDR2 from the germline V gene are GTSNPN and SVGIG (reference sequence). The DNA of the CDR3 is TGTGCCTGGAGTGTAAATAGTCACGAGCAGTACTTC. Translation gives CAWSVNSHEQYF.

The rearrangement uses TRBV19 and TRBJ2-7, with TRBD1 identical over 7 bases. Germline V gene lookup returns CDR1 LNHDA and CDR2 SQIVND (reference sequence). The junction had 11 bases not matched to a gene; V was cut back by 2 bases and J by 4 bases. This CDR3 spans 16 amino acids. Here the CDR3 reads CASSIYLGQPGYEQYF. The CDR3 region has the DNA TGTGCCAGTAGTATATACTTGGGACAGCCGGGGTACGAGCAGTACTTC.

This clonotype was counted ten times or more. The rearrangement joins TRBV7-2 to TRBJ1-2; weak D call: TRBD1 (6 bases). Trimming left V 1 base short and J 6 bases short, with 12 bases between. CDR1 SGHTA and CDR2 FQGNSA come from the germline V gene. The CDR3 length is 14 residues. This chain's CDR3 is CASSLGSGTHGYTF. As DNA, the CDR3 is TGTGCCAGCAGCTTAGGTTCAGGGACACATGGCTACACCTTC.

The CDR3 DNA follows: TGTGCCAGCAGCTTAGACTACGGAGAGACCCAGTACTTC. This gives the protein CASSLDYGETQYF. The rearrangement uses TRBV9 and TRBJ2-5, with D possibly matching TRBD2 (5 bases). Germline V CDR1 and CDR2: SGDLS, YYNGEE. The CDR3 loop spans 13 amino acids. Trimming left V 4 bases short and J 4 bases short, with 11 bases between.

The chain carries TRBV4-1 and TRBJ2-5; D remains ambiguous. The CDR3 is made up of 14 amino acids. In germline, CDR1 is MGHRA, CDR2 YSYEKL. V was pared by 0 bases and J by 7 bases, with 12 bases between. CDR3 bases: TGCGCCAGCAGCCAAGAAGAAGAAGTAGGGACCCAGTACTTC. Translation: CASSQEEEVGTQYF.